Below, 20 T cell receptor beta chains from the same sample are listed, as sequenced in a study of response to subunit inactivated influenza vaccine. TCRdb re-derived calls from the RT-PCR reads in MiXCR, one entry per CDR3 protein. The data contain about 650,000 distinct CDR3 sequences, roughly 15% of them singletons. Sequencing was performed on PBMCs from blood, taken 14 to 15 days before vaccination. These receptors were obtained from a man aged 50 to 59 who received an inactivated influenza vaccine.

This clonotype was found many times. The chain carries TRBV12-3 or TRBV12-4 and TRBJ2-1, with D unclear. Trimming took off 1 base at V and 6 bases at J, with 7 bases between the two ends. The CDR3 has 13 residues. In DNA form, the CDR3 reads TGTGCCAGCAGTTTAGGGGTATCCAATGAGCAGTTCTTC. The encoded protein is CASSLGVSNEQFF.

The gene calls are TRBV4-1 and TRBJ2-1, with D tentatively TRBD1 or TRBD2 (5 bases each). Deletions cut 1 base from V and 1 base from J, with 11 bases between. This CDR3 has 16 amino acids. The germline CDR1 and CDR2 sequences are MGHRA and YSYEKL. The CDR3 DNA reads TGCGCCAGCAGCCAAGCCGGGACGGCGTCCTACAATGAGCAGTTCTTC. This sequence encodes CASSQAGTASYNEQFF.

This clonotype came up many times. The chain has TRBV5-1 and TRBJ1-6; D is ambiguous. Trimming pared 5 bases from V and 0 bases from J, leaving 6 bases between. Germline lookup yields CDR1 SGHRS and CDR2 YFSETQ. This CDR3 contains 14 residues. CDR3 DNA sequence: TGCGCCAGCAGTCGGACCTCCTATAATTCACCCCTCCACTTT. Its translation: CASSRTSYNSPLHF.

The rearrangement joins TRBV30 to TRBJ1-6, with TRBD1 identical over 9 bases. CDR1 is GTSNPN and CDR2 is SVGIG in the germline V gene (reference sequence). CDR3 length: 13 residues. Trimming cost V 4 bases and J 7 bases; bases outside gene matches: 2. CDR3 nucleotides: TGTGCCTGGACGGGACAGGGAAATTCACCCCTCCACTTT. Residues: CAWTGQGNSPLHF.

This clonotype was counted ten times or more. CDR3 loop: CASSLGLAENEQFF. The DNA for the CDR3 is TGTGCCAGCAGTTTGGGACTAGCGGAAAATGAGCAGTTCTTC. The chain links TRBV12-3 or TRBV12-4 to TRBJ2-1; 11 bases line up with TRBD2. CDR3 size: 14 residues. The trim removed 3 bases at V and 7 bases at J, leaving 2 bases unmatched.

DNA for the CDR3: TGTGCCAGCAGCCTGACTAGCGGGGGAGGCGAGCAGTACTTC. This encodes CASSLTSGGGEQYF. V and J are TRBV11-1 and TRBJ2-7; 12 bases fit TRBD2. Germline loops: CDR1 SGHAT, CDR2 FQDESV (reference sequence). This CDR3 comprises 14 residues. V gave up 5 bases and J gave up 6 bases; unmatched junction bases: 5.

This clonotype showed up many times. The chain recombines TRBV6-2 or TRBV6-3 with TRBJ2-2; TRBD1 is a possible D gene (5 bases). Trimming left V 2 bases short and J 6 bases short, with 13 bases between. CDR1 and CDR2 (germline): MNHEY, SVGEGT. CDR3 length: 15 amino acids. The CDR3, as DNA: TGTGCCAGCAGTTACCTGACAGCAACCCCCGGGGAGCTGTTTTTT. Its translation: CASSYLTATPGELFF.

The chain uses TRBV28 and TRBJ2-3; D remains ambiguous. Germline values: CDR1 MDHEN, CDR2 SYDVKM. Deletions cut 4 bases from V and 4 bases from J, with 15 bases between. The CDR3 runs to 15 residues. The CDR3 spells CASSSQRTAADTQYF. In nucleotides, the CDR3 is TGTGCCAGCAGTTCCCAAAGAACAGCCGCAGATACGCAGTATTTT. The full variable domain, rest sourced from reference TRBV28 and TRBJ2-3, is DVKVTQSSRYLVKRTGEKVFLECVQDMDHENMFWYRQDPGLGLRLIYFSYDVKMKEKGDIPEGYSVSREKKERFSLILESASTNQTSMYLCASSSQRTAADTQYFGPGTRLTVL.

CDR3 bases: TGTGCCAGCAGTGACAGGGCTCCCTACGAGCAGTACTTC. Translation gives CASSDRAPYEQYF. J is TRBJ2-7 and V is TRBV6-2 or TRBV6-3; 7 bases are a match to TRBD1. CDR1 MNHEY and CDR2 SVGEGT come from the germline V gene. CDR3 size: 13 residues. The trim removed 5 bases at V and 2 bases at J, leaving 3 bases unmatched.

A few counts support this clonotype. This rearrangement joins TRBV6-2 or TRBV6-3 to TRBJ1-5, with D possibly matching TRBD1 (5 bases). Deletions cut 4 bases from V and 0 bases from J, with 10 bases between. Looked up from germline, CDR1 is MNHEY and CDR2 is SVGEGT. This CDR3 is built from 15 residues. The CDR3 nucleotides read TGTGCCAGCAGTTCCCGGGACGGTAGCAATCAGCCCCAGCATTTT. This encodes CASSSRDGSNQPQHF.

The rearrangement links TRBV18 to TRBJ1-1, with 7 bases identical to TRBD1. V gave up 6 bases and J gave up 7 bases; unmatched junction bases: 5. The CDR3 is 12 amino acids. Germline assignment: CDR1 KGHSH and CDR2 LQKENI. CDR3 DNA: TGTGCCAGCTCCCCTCAGGGGGTTGAAGCTTTCTTT. It specifies CASSPQGVEAFF.

This clonotype was recorded a few times. The chain recombines TRBV28 with TRBJ1-6; 7 bases agree with TRBD1. The germline gives CDR1 MDHEN, CDR2 SYDVKM. CDR3 length: 15 amino acids. V lost 2 bases to trimming and J lost 8 bases; unmatched junction nucleotides: 6. The CDR3 DNA reads as TGTGCCAGCAGTTTACCCGGGACAGCCTATTCACCCCTCCACTTT. Translated, it gives CASSLPGTAYSPLHF.

CDR3 DNA: TGCAGTGCTAGAGAGGTGGGATCGGGGGAGACCCAGTACTTC. It specifies CSAREVGSGETQYF. This sequence joins TRBV20-1 and TRBJ2-5; a possible D gene is TRBD2 (5 bases). CDR1 DFQATT and CDR2 SNEGSKA come from the germline V gene (reference sequence). V was clipped by 0 bases and J by 5 bases, with 13 bases between them. The CDR3 covers 14 residues.

This chain joins TRBV2 and TRBJ2-7, with TRBD2 as a possible D gene (5 bases). The CDR3 is made up of 15 amino acids. The germline V and J ends were trimmed by 6 bases and 2 bases, with 17 bases remaining between them. CDR1 SNHLY and CDR2 FYNNEI come from the germline V gene. Here the CDR3 DNA reads TGTGCCAGCAGGGGCCTGACGGAGGTTCCCTACGAGCAGTACTTC. Encoded protein: CASRGLTEVPYEQYF.

This clonotype has only a few counts. The chain uses TRBV11-1 and TRBJ2-1; 9 nucleotides match TRBD2. The CDR3 extends over 22 amino acids. Looked up from germline, CDR1 is SGHAT and CDR2 is FQDESV (reference sequence). J lost 0 bases, V lost 3 bases, and 21 bases had no gene match. DNA of the CDR3: TGTGCCAGCAGCTTTAGCCTCGCAGCGGGGGGCCTTCTAAAGGGCTCCTACAATGAGCAGTTCTTC. Translating gives CASSFSLAAGGLLKGSYNEQFF.

This clonotype was seen many times. For the CDR3, the DNA is TGCGCCAGCAGCCAAAACAGGGTTACTGAAGCTTTCTTT. As protein: CASSQNRVTEAFF. The chain couples TRBV4-1 to TRBJ1-1; TRBD1 is a possible D gene (6 bases). Trimming shortened V by 2 bases and J by 5 bases, and 9 bases separated the two germline ends. Germline CDR1 is MGHRA and CDR2 is YSYEKL. CDR3 length: 13 residues.

This clonotype appeared many times. This chain connects TRBV18 to TRBJ1-1; tentative D call: TRBD1 (5 bases). Germline V gene lookup returns CDR1 KGHSH and CDR2 LQKENI. Deletions cut 3 bases from V and 0 bases from J, with 11 bases between. CDR3 length equals 15 residues. This CDR3 reads CASSPPGRVNTEAFF. CDR3 nucleotide sequence: TGTGCCAGCTCACCCCCGGGACGGGTGAACACTGAAGCTTTCTTT.

This clonotype was seen a few times. The chain carries TRBV2 and TRBJ1-3; TRBD1 is a possible D gene (5 bases). The CDR3 loop spans 13 amino acids. Germline V gene sequence: CDR1 SNHLY, CDR2 FYNNEI. V was trimmed by 10 bases and J by 0 bases, leaving 10 bases between them. The CDR3 region is CATQESSGNTIYF. CDR3 in DNA: TGTGCCACACAGGAGAGCTCTGGAAACACCATATATTTT.

The J gene is TRBJ2-7, the V gene TRBV2; D gene unclear. The CDR3 has 14 amino acids. Per the germline V gene, CDR1 is SNHLY and CDR2 is FYNNEI. Trimming shortened V by 6 bases and J by 2 bases, and 14 bases separated the two germline ends. The DNA of the CDR3 is TGTGCCAGCAGCCTCGAGTATCTCACCTACGAGCAGTACTTC. It specifies CASSLEYLTYEQYF.

With respect to this clonotype: At one end, the junction sequence differs from germline, possibly due to a read error. The chain recombines TRBV3-1 with TRBJ1-1; 7 bases are shared with TRBD1. Germline CDR1 is LGHDT and CDR2 is YNNKEL (reference sequence). The CDR3 is 14 amino acids. CDR3 DNA: TGTGCCGGCAGCCAAGAGGGGAACAGGGGTGAAGCTTTCTTT. It is translated as CAGSQEGNRGEAFF. Using reference TRBV3-1 and TRBJ1-1 for the parts outside the CDR3, the full variable domain is DTAVSQTPKYLVTQMGNDKSIKCEQNLGHDTMYWYKQDSKKFLKIMFSYNNKELIINETVPNRFSPKSPDKAHLNLHINSLELGDSAVYFCAGSQEGNRGEAFFGQGTRLTVV.